This T cell receptor (beta chain) emerged from a study of OX40 agonist ivuxolimab in advanced cancers. Study details: Treatment of patients was with ivuxolimab, an agonistic anti-OX40 (CD134) antibody.

Sequencing used immunoSEQ multiplex PCR; TCRdb keeps in-frame clones, though not all of them. The data show 50,000 to 65,000 clones, about 88% seen once. General study results and limits: It was also the case that some nonresponders had low normalized T-cell clonal expansion. In CD8+ T cells, expanded clones were on average more numerous than in CD4+. Both blood CD4+ and CD8+ T cells showed clonal growth by week 6 at 0.1 to 3.0 mg/kg.

The trim removed 0 bases at V and 4 bases at J, leaving 6 bases unmatched. Germline CDR1 is SGHRS and CDR2 is YFSETQ. The CDR3 is made up of 15 amino acids. As concerns this clone: No antigen is known for it.

The V call is TRBV5-1, the J call TRBJ1-1; 7 bases fit TRBD1. The sequencing here drew on CD4+ or CD8+ T cells sorted from blood, taken in a trial of the OX40 agonist ivuxolimab. The TCR originated in an adult with an advanced solid tumor such as melanoma, head and neck, liver or kidney cancer. The CDR3 region is CASSLEQGLATEAFF. CDR3 DNA sequence: TGCGCCAGCAGCTTGGAACAGGGGCTCGCCACTGAAGCTTTCTTT.